The 17 T cell receptor beta chains below were found in one sample sequenced in a study of T-cell memory formation after mild COVID-19. In TCRdb, the 5' RACE reads were re-called with MiXCR into one record per CDR3 protein. The sample carries about 290,000 distinct CDR3 sequences, around 15% recorded once. The specimen was PBMCs or a T cell subset sorted from them (not recorded which). These receptor sequences come from a man aged 18 to 29 who had mild COVID-19 (a few samples of this study predate the infection). Cell type and time point are not known.

This clonotype showed up just a few times. This chain links TRBV4-3 with TRBJ1-2, with D tentatively TRBD1 (6 bases). The CDR3 spans 15 residues. Trimming pared 0 bases from V and 6 bases from J, leaving 14 bases between. From germline, CDR1 is LGHNA and CDR2 YSLEER. CDR3 residues: CASSQDMGRGDGYTF. As DNA, the CDR3 is TGCGCCAGCAGCCAAGATATGGGCAGGGGAGATGGCTACACCTTC.

This chain uses TRBV5-1 with TRBJ2-5, with 9 bases matching TRBD2. The CDR3 loop spans 16 amino acids. J gave up 2 bases and V 0 bases, and 5 bases lay outside the gene matches. The germline V gene encodes CDR1 SGHRS and CDR2 YFSETQ. In nucleotides, the CDR3 is TGCGCCAGCAGCTTGGTCTTCAGCGGGGGGCAAGAGACCCAGTACTTC. Translating it yields CASSLVFSGGQETQYF. The full variable domain, completed using reference TRBV5-1 and TRBJ2-5, is KAGVTQTPRYLIKTRGQQVTLSCSPISGHRSVSWYQQTPGQGLQFLFEYFSETQRNKGNFPGRFSGRQFSNSRSEMNVSTLELGDSALYLCASSLVFSGGQETQYFGPGTRLLVL.

This rearrangement joins TRBV5-1 to TRBJ2-1; the match to TRBD2 covers 9 bases. The V and J ends lost 5 bases and 8 bases, in that order; junction bases with no gene match: 8. This CDR3 comprises 14 residues. CDR1 and CDR2 (germline): SGHRS, YFSETQ. CDR3 loop: CASRSSGGRHEQFF. The CDR3 coding sequence is TGCGCCAGCAGGTCCAGCGGGGGGCGGCATGAGCAGTTCTTC.

The V gene is TRBV6-1, the J gene TRBJ2-3; D ambiguous. The CDR3 is 15 residues long. V was clipped by 2 bases and J by 6 bases, with 15 bases between them. Germline V gives CDR1 MNHNS, CDR2 SASEGT. The CDR3 spells CASSEWARNGDTQYF. In nucleotides, the CDR3 is TGTGCCAGCAGTGAATGGGCACGGAATGGGGATACGCAGTATTTT.

This clonotype was seen at least ten times. The CDR3 here is CSASNPTGELFF. The CDR3 nucleotides read TGCAGTGCCTCTAACCCCACCGGGGAGCTGTTTTTT. The chain is built from TRBV20-1 and TRBJ2-2; D gene uncertain. CDR3 size: 12 residues. Germline V lookup: CDR1 DFQATT, CDR2 SNEGSKA (reference sequence). The V and J ends lost 6 bases and 4 bases respectively, with 9 bases between them.

The V gene is TRBV7-9, the J gene TRBJ2-5; 8 positions agree with TRBD2. The germline CDR1 and CDR2 sequences are SEHNR and FQNEAQ (reference sequence). The CDR3 consists of 14 residues. Losses at the gene ends were 4 bases for V and 5 bases for J; bases not matched to a gene: 6. The CDR3 here is CASSYTSGTETQYF. Written as DNA, the CDR3 is TGTGCCAGCAGCTATACTAGCGGTACGGAGACCCAGTACTTC.

This clonotype was counted between two and nine times. V gene TRBV19 combines with J gene TRBJ2-7; D possibly uses TRBD1 or TRBD2 (5 bases each). This CDR3 comprises 14 residues. The V and J ends lost 5 bases and 1 base respectively, with 12 bases between them. The germline V gene encodes CDR1 LNHDA and CDR2 SQIVND (reference sequence). This chain's CDR3 is CASSGGPGSYEQYF. The CDR3 DNA sequence: TGTGCCAGTAGTGGGGGACCGGGATCCTACGAGCAGTACTTC.

This clonotype was found a few times. The chain combines TRBV12-3 or TRBV12-4 with TRBJ1-2; D unresolved. This CDR3 spans 12 amino acids. V gave up 3 bases and J gave up 5 bases, with 7 bases separating them. The CDR3 is CASSFGHYGYTF. The CDR3 region has the DNA TGTGCCAGCAGTTTTGGGCATTATGGCTACACCTTC.

This clonotype has only a few counts. This rearrangement joins TRBV5-1 to TRBJ1-2; no reliable D call. The germline V gene encodes CDR1 SGHRS and CDR2 YFSETQ. V lost 5 bases to trimming and J lost 2 bases, with 4 bases between them. CDR3 length equals 11 residues. The CDR3 sequence: CASRDNYGYTF. Here the CDR3 DNA reads TGCGCCAGCAGAGACAACTATGGCTACACCTTC. The complete variable domain, with remaining parts taken from reference TRBV5-1 and TRBJ1-2, reads KAGVTQTPRYLIKTRGQQVTLSCSPISGHRSVSWYQQTPGQGLQFLFEYFSETQRNKGNFPGRFSGRQFSNSRSEMNVSTLELGDSALYLCASRDNYGYTFGSGTRLTVV.

This chain links TRBV20-1 with TRBJ2-5, with D possibly TRBD1 on 6 matching bases. The CDR3 loop spans 13 amino acids. The ends were cut back, 1 base at V and 5 bases at J, with 11 bases in the middle. Germline V gene lookup returns CDR1 DFQATT and CDR2 SNEGSKA (reference sequence). The CDR3 region has the DNA TGCAGTGCTAGAGGCTGGGGGCTGGAGACCCAGTACTTC. Protein product: CSARGWGLETQYF.

V and J are TRBV7-9 and TRBJ2-3, with 14 bases fitting TRBD2. V lost 5 bases and J lost 0; bases outside the gene matches: 7. Germline V gene lookup returns CDR1 SEHNR and CDR2 FQNEAQ (reference sequence). The CDR3 extends over 18 amino acids. CDR3 sequence (DNA): TGTGCCAGCAGCCGGACTAGCGGGGGGTTGACTAGCACAGATACGCAGTATTTT. It yields the protein CASSRTSGGLTSTDTQYF. The full variable domain, in which reference TRBV7-9 and TRBJ2-3 provide the parts outside the CDR3, is DTGVSQNPRHKITKRGQNVTFRCDPISEHNRLYWYRQTLGQGPEFLTYFQNEAQLEKSRLLSDRFSAERPKGSFSTLEIQRTEQGDSAMYLCASSRTSGGLTSTDTQYFGPGTRLTVL.

The V and J genes are TRBV5-1 and TRBJ2-7; perhaps TRBD1 as D (5 bases). The V end lost 4 bases, the J end lost 6 bases, and 20 bases lay between the germline ends. The CDR3 totals 15 residues. The germline gives CDR1 SGHRS, CDR2 YFSETQ. The CDR3 loop is CASSPRYGQGSEQYV. For the CDR3, the DNA is TGCGCCAGCAGCCCGAGGTACGGTCAGGGTAGCGAGCAGTACGTC.

The J gene is TRBJ1-3, the V gene TRBV12-3 or TRBV12-4; tentatively, D is TRBD1 (5 bases). With 3 bases removed from V and 4 bases from J, the gap between germline ends came to 13 bases. The CDR3 is made up of 15 amino acids. The CDR3 region is CASSLGQVRGNTIYF. The CDR3 nucleotides read TGTGCCAGCAGTTTGGGGCAGGTTCGAGGAAACACCATATATTTT.

This clonotype was recorded many times. The chain combines TRBV7-2 with TRBJ1-3; the D gene is possibly TRBD1 (6 bases). Trimming stripped 4 bases from V and 3 bases from J, with 13 bases between. Germline V gives CDR1 SGHTA, CDR2 FQGNSA. The CDR3 spans 15 residues. CDR3 sequence reads: CASSSYGGHGNTIYF. In DNA form, the CDR3 reads TGTGCCAGCAGCTCTTACGGGGGGCATGGAAACACCATATATTTT.

The chain combines TRBV7-3 with TRBJ2-3; a possible D gene is TRBD2 (5 bases). This CDR3 has 13 amino acids. Germline loops: CDR1 SGHTA, CDR2 FQGTGA. The V and J ends lost 5 bases and 4 bases respectively, with 10 bases between them. The CDR3 here is CASSDTRADTQYF. CDR3 nucleotides: TGTGCCAGCAGCGACACTAGAGCAGATACGCAGTATTTT.

This clonotype was picked up a small number of times. The V and J genes are TRBV9 and TRBJ2-7, with D possibly TRBD2 on 5 matching bases. The V end lost 2 bases, the J end lost 5 bases, and 11 bases lay between the germline ends. CDR1 is SGDLS and CDR2 is YYNGEE in the germline V gene. CDR3 length: 13 amino acids. The CDR3 sequence is CASSVRLGDEQYF. CDR3 in DNA: TGTGCCAGCAGCGTCCGGCTCGGGGACGAGCAGTACTTC.

This clonotype showed up many times. This chain connects TRBV7-2 to TRBJ2-3; D ambiguous. There are 12 residues in the CDR3. Germline loops: CDR1 SGHTA, CDR2 FQGNSA. Trimming removed 6 bases from V and 4 bases from J, with 8 bases in between. CDR3 loop: CASRQYPDTQYF. DNA of the CDR3: TGTGCCAGCAGGCAATATCCAGATACGCAGTATTTT.